Listed below are T cell receptor beta chains from one sample, sequenced in a study of cytomegalovirus exposure and HLA in healthy donors. TCRdb's table, derived via immunoSEQ multiplex PCR, lists solely in-frame clones and lacks some. There are about 170,000 clones in the sample; 78% occur only once, and around 3.1% lies in the top ten. Material for sequencing was PBMCs. The receptors were gathered from a woman in her fifties or sixties in good health and CMV-seropositive. The CDR3 runs from the conserved cysteine through the conserved F or W. Fields, in order: V gene, D gene, CDR3 protein. A D gene is named only where the DNA matches it firmly.

TRBV7-2	NA	CASSLGSGQETQYF
TRBV4-3	NA	CASSLEVRNTEAFF
TRBV19	TRBD2	CASTLTSGRANTGELFF
TRBV7-9	NA	CASSLAQGPSGNTIYF
TRBV11-2	NA	CASSFSRQPARGYTF
TRBV29-1	TRBD1	CSVQGQVGTEQFF
TRBV7-2	TRBD1	CASSLTPWDSFYEQYF
TRBV2	TRBD1	CASTAARGQETQYF
TRBV9	NA	CASAPGEGSNLYNEQFF
TRBV5-6	TRBD1	CASRRDREAGELFF
TRBV19	NA	CASSIDRGGTYGYTF
TRBV5-4	TRBD2	CASSRRSSGRSTDTQYF
TRBV9	TRBD2	CASSPLGLAVYNEQFF
TRBV10-3	NA	CAISVQGVTEAFF
TRBV4-3	NA	CASSQVGPTDTQYF
TRBV27	TRBD2	CASTTTGTSGPDTQYF
TRBV7-9	NA	CASRRDGERRSYGYTF
TRBV4-3	NA	CASSQDRFRSPLHF
TRBV5-1	TRBD1	CASSQRPGQGSTGELFF
TRBV29-1	TRBD1	CSASDRSGNTIYF
TRBV7-2	TRBD1	CASSADRGDYEQYF
TRBV7-2	NA	CASSQAGEGYGYTF
TRBV6-6	TRBD1	CASRDRGSLNTEAFF
TRBV28	NA	CASSLIAWGRVGYGYTF
TRBV7-9	NA	CASSLGRSTDTQYF